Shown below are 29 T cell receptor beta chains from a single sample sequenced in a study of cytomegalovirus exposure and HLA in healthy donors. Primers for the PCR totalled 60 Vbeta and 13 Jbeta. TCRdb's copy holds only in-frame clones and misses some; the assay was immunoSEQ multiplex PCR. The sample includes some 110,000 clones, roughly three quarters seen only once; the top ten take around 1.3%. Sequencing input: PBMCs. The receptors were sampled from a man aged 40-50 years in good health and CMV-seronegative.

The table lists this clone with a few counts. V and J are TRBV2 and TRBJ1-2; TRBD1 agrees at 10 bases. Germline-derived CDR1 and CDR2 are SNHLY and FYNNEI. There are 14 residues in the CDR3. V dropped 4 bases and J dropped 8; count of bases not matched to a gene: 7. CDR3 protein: CASSATGGSEGYTF. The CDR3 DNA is TGTGCCAGCAGTGCGACAGGGGGCTCTGAGGGCTACACCTTC.

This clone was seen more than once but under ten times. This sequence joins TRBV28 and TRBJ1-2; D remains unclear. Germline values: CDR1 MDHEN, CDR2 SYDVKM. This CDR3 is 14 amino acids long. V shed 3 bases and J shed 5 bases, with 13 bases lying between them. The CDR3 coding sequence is TGTGCCAGCAGTTTTGCGGTAACCGAGTATGGCTACACCTTC. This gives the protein CASSFAVTEYGYTF.

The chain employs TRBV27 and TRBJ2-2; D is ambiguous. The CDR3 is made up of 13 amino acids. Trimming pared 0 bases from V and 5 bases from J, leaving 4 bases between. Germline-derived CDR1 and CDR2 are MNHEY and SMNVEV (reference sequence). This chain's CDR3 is CASSLSGTGELFF. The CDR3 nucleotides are TGTGCCAGCAGTTTATCCGGGACCGGGGAGCTGTTTTTT.

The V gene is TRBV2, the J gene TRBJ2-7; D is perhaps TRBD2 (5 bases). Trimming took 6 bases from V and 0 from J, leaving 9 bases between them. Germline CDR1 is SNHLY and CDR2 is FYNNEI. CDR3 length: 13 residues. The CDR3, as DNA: TGTGCCAGCAGGACCGGGGTCTCCTACGAGCAGTACTTC. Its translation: CASRTGVSYEQYF.

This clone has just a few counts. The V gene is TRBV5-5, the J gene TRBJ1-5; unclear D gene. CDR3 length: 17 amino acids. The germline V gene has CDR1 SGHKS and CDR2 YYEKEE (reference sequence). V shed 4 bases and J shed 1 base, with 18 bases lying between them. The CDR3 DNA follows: TGTGCCAGCAGCCGGGCGGGAGGTCAAAAGAGCAATCAGCCCCAGCATTTT. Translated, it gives CASSRAGGQKSNQPQHF.

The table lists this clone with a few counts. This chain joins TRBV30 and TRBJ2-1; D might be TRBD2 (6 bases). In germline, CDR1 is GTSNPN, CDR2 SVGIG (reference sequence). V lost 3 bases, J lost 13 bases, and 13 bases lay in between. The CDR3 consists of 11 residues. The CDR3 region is CAWSLRDFQFF. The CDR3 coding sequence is TGTGCCTGGAGCCTCCGGGACTTCCAGTTCTTC.

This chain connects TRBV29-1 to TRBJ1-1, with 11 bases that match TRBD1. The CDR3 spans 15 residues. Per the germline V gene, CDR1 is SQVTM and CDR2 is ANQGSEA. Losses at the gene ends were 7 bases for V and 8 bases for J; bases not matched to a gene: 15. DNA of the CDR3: TGCAGCGGGACAGTCCTAGGACAGGGGGCTAACGAAGCTTTCTTT. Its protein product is CSGTVLGQGANEAFF.

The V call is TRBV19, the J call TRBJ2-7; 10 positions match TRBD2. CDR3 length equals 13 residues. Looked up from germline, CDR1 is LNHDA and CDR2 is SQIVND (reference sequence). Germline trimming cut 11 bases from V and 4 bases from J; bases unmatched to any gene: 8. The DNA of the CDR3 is TGTGCCGACGGGACTAGCGTTATGTACGAGCAGTACTTC. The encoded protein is CADGTSVMYEQYF.

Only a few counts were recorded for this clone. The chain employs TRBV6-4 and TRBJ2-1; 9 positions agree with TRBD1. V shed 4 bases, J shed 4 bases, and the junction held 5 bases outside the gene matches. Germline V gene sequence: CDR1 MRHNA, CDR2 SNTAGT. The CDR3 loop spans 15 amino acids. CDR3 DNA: TGTGCCAGCAGTGGCGACAGGGGGGCTTACAATGAGCAGTTCTTC. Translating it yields CASSGDRGAYNEQFF.

In nucleotides, the CDR3 is TGTGCCAGCAGCTTAGCTTACCGTTCGGTCGAGCAGTACTTC. Amino acids: CASSLAYRSVEQYF. The V and J genes are TRBV7-9 and TRBJ2-7, with no clear D. This CDR3 has 14 residues. From germline, CDR1 is SEHNR and CDR2 FQNEAQ (reference sequence). Trimming stripped 0 bases from V and 6 bases from J, with 12 bases between. The variable domain in full, with the rest retrieved from reference TRBV7-9 and TRBJ2-7, is DTGVSQNPRHKITKRGQNVTFRCDPISEHNRLYWYRQTLGQGPEFLTYFQNEAQLEKSRLLSDRFSAERPKGSFSTLEIQRTEQGDSAMYLCASSLAYRSVEQYFGPGTRLTVT.

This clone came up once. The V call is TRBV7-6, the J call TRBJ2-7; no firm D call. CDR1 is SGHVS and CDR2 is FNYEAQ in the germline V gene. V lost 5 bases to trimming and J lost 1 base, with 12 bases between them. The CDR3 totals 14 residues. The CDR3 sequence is CASSHIRVSYEQYF. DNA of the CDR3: TGTGCCAGCAGCCATATAAGAGTGTCCTACGAGCAGTACTTC. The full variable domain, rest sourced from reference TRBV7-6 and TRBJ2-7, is GAGVSQSPRYKVTKRGQDVALRCDPISGHVSLYWYRQALGQGPEFLTYFNYEAQQDKSGLPNDRFSAERPEGSISTLTIQRTEQRDSAMYRCASSHIRVSYEQYFGPGTRLTVT.

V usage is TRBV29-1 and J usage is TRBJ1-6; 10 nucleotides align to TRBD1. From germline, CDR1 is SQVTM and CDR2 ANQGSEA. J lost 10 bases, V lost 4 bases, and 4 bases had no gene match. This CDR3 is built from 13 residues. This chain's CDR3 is CSVGTGGSSPLHF. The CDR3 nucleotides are TGCAGCGTTGGGACAGGGGGATCCTCACCCCTCCACTTT.

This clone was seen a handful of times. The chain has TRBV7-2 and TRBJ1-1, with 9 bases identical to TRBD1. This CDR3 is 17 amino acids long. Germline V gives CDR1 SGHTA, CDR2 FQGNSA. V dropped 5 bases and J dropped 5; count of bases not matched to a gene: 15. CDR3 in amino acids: CASSGRDRALSRTEAFF. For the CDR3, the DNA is TGTGCCAGCAGCGGCCGGGACAGGGCTCTCTCGAGGACTGAAGCTTTCTTT.

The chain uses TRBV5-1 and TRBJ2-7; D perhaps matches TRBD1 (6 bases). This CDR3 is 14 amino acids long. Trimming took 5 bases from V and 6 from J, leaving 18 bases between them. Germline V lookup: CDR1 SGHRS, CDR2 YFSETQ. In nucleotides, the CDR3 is TGCGCCAGCAGACACTTTGACAGGTTCTCCGAGCAGTACTTC. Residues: CASRHFDRFSEQYF.

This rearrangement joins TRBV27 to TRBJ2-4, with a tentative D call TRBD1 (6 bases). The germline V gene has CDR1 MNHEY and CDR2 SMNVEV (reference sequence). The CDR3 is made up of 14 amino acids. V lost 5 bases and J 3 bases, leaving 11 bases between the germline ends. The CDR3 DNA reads TGTGCCAGCAGTGTACAGGGTGGCAAAAACATTCAGTACTTC. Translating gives CASSVQGGKNIQYF.

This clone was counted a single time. The CDR3 DNA reads TGTGCCAGCTCACCTCTCAGGAACTATGGCTACACCTTC. It is translated as CASSPLRNYGYTF. The chain employs TRBV18 and TRBJ1-2; no reliable D call. Germline V CDR1 and CDR2: KGHSH, LQKENI. There are 13 residues in the CDR3. V was trimmed by 3 bases and J by 2 bases, leaving 7 bases between them.

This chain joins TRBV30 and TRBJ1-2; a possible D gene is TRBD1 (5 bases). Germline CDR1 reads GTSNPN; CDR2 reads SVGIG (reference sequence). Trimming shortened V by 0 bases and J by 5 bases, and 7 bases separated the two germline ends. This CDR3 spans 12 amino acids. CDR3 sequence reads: CAWSVQVYGYTF. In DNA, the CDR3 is TGTGCCTGGAGTGTACAGGTGTATGGCTACACCTTC.

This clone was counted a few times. CDR3 DNA sequence: TGTGCCAGCAGCTTAAATGGGACAGCGTCACCCCTCCACTTT. Its protein product is CASSLNGTASPLHF. This chain uses TRBV7-3 with TRBJ1-6; 7 bases line up with TRBD1. Trimming took 1 base from V and 10 from J; bases not matched to a gene: 4. The CDR3 has 14 amino acids. Germline CDR1 and CDR2: SGHTA and FQGTGA.

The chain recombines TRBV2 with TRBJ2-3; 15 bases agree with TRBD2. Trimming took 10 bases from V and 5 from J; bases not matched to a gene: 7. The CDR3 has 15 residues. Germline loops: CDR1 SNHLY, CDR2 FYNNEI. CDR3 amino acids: CANGLAGGPGDTQYF. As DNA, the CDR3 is TGTGCCAACGGACTAGCGGGAGGGCCGGGAGATACGCAGTATTTT. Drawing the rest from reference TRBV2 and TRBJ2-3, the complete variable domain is EPEVTQTPSHQVTQMGQEVILRCVPISNHLYFYWYRQILGQKVEFLVSFYNNEISEKSEIFDDQFSVERPDGSNFTLKIRSTKLEDSAMYFCANGLAGGPGDTQYFGPGTRLTVL.

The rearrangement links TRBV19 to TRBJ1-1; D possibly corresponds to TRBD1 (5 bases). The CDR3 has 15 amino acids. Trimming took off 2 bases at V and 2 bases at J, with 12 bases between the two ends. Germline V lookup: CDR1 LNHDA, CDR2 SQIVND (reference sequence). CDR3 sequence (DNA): TGTGCCAGTAGTATATTCTTGGACACAAACACTGAAGCTTTCTTT. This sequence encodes CASSIFLDTNTEAFF.

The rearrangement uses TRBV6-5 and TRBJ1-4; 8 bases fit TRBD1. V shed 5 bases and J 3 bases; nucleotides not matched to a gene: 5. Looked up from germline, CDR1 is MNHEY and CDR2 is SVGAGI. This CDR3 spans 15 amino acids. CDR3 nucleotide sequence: TGTGCCAGCAGTCAAAACAGGGGGGCTAATGAAAAACTGTTTTTT. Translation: CASSQNRGANEKLFF.

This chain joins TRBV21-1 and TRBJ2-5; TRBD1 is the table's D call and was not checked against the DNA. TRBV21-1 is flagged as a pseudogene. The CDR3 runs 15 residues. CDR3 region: CASSKAFSRQETQYF. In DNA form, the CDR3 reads TGTGCCAGCAGCAAAGCGTTTTCCAGACAAGAGACCCAGTACTTC.

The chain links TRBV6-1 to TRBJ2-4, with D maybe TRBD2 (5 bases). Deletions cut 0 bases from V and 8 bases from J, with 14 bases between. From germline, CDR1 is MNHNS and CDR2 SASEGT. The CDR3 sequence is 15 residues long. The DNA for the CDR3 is TGTGCCAGCAGTGAAGCGAGGGATGGGATGGACATTCAGTACTTC. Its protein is CASSEARDGMDIQYF.

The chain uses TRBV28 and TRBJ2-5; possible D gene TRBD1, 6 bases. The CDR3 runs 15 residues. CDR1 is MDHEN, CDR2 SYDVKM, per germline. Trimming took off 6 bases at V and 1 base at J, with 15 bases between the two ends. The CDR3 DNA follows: TGTGCCAGCAGGGACAGCCATTACCTCCAAGAGACCCAGTACTTC. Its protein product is CASRDSHYLQETQYF. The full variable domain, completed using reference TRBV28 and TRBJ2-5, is DVKVTQSSRYLVKRTGEKVFLECVQDMDHENMFWYRQDPGLGLRLIYFSYDVKMKEKGDIPEGYSVSREKKERFSLILESASTNQTSMYLCASRDSHYLQETQYFGPGTRLLVL.

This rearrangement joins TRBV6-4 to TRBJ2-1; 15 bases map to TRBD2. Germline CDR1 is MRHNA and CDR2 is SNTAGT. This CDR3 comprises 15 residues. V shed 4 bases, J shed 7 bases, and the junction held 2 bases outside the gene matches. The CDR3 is CASSGGTSGRNEQFF. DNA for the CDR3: TGTGCCAGCAGTGGGGGGACTAGCGGGAGGAATGAGCAGTTCTTC.

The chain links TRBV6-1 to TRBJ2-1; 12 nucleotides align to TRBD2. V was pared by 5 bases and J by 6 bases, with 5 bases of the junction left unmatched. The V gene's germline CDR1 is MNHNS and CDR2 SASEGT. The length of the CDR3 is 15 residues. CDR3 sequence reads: CASSPLAGGRNEQFF. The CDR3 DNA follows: TGTGCCAGCAGTCCCCTAGCGGGAGGGCGCAATGAGCAGTTCTTC.

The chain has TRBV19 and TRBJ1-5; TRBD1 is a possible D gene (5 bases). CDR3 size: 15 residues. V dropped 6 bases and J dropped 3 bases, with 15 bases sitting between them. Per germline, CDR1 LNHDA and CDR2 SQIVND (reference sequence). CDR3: CASRTRQFSNQPQHF. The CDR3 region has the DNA TGTGCCAGTAGGACAAGACAGTTTTCCAATCAGCCCCAGCATTTT.

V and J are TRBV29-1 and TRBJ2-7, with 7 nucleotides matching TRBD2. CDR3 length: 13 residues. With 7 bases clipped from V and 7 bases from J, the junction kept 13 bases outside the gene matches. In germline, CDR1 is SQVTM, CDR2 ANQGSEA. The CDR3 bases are TGCAGCGCACGGGAATGGGGGGAGGGAGAGCAGTACTTC. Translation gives CSAREWGEGEQYF.

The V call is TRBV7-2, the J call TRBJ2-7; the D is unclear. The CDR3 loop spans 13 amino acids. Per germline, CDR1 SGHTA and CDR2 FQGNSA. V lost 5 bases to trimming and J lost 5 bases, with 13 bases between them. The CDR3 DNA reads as TGTGCCAGCAGCCTTCGCCTAGTCAACGAGCAGTACTTC. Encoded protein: CASSLRLVNEQYF.